This T cell receptor beta chain was recovered during a study of blood T cell dynamics during melanoma immunotherapy. Trimming shortened V by 5 bases and J by 1 base, and 14 bases separated the two germline ends. Germline V gene sequence: CDR1 SGHTA, CDR2 FQGNSA. The CDR3 is 15 amino acids. Time point reported: week 3, after first cycle of checkpoint inhibitor. TCRdb's copy holds only in-frame clones and misses some; the assay was immunoSEQ multiplex PCR. The sample shows approximately 15,000 clones, 70% to 90% of them seen only once. The chain is built from TRBV7-2 and TRBJ1-1, with D perhaps matching TRBD1 (6 bases). This receptor was taken from a human donor with melanoma. The sequenced sample was blood, obtained from a patient treated with checkpoint blockade. CDR3 loop: CASSLNRVQNTEAFF. The DNA of the CDR3 is TGTGCCAGCAGCCTAAACAGGGTACAGAACACTGAAGCTTTCTTT.